This entry lists 9 T cell receptor delta chains sequenced from one sample in a study of Vδ1+ human thymocytes (dated by TCRdb to 2017 to 2018). Antigens of these TCRs are unknown. Sequencing was carried out with an Illumina MiSeq. RNA was isolated using the RNeasy mini kit, and reverse transcription was performed with Superscript III. CDR3 amplicons were generated by multiplex PCR with pooled V-gene forward primers and a constant-region reverse primer carrying Illumina adaptor overhangs. Via CATT, TCRdb reprocessed the public reads, and rows with identical DNA were then joined. Across this sample there are tens of thousands of delta-chain clones, with around 15% seen only once. Of the sample, roughly 0.5% is held by the ten largest clones. Broader findings and caveats from the paper: Thymic TRG and TRD repertoires appeared highly polyclonal with Gaussian CDR3 length distributions, unlike oligoclonal peripheral blood repertoires.

The sample was Vdelta1+ gamma-delta thymocytes from the thymus. The cell subset or site label, read with the paper, signifies: FACS-sorted CD3+ TCRalphabeta- TCRVdelta1+ TCRVdelta2- thymocytes. These receptors originate from a boy under two years old who had congenital heart surgery.

The chain links TRDV1 to TRDJ1, with 12 bases identical to TRDD3. Germline CDR1 TSWWSYY, CDR2 QGS. After removal of 1 base from V and 3 bases from J, the junction contained 21 bases not matched to a gene. The CDR3 is made up of 22 amino acids. The CDR3 loop reads CALGERPTHDWGILNVPDKLIF. DNA of the CDR3: TGTGCTCTTGGGGAACGTCCTACCCACGACTGGGGGATACTTAATGTCCCCGATAAACTCATCTTT.

A few counts support this clone. The chain joins TRDV1 to TRDJ1; perhaps TRDD3 as D (5 bases). CDR1 is TSWWSYY and CDR2 is QGS in the germline V gene. CDR3 length: 18 amino acids. With 3 bases removed from V and 4 bases from J, the gap between germline ends came to 24 bases. CDR3 protein: CALGDPDNRGFQGDKLIF. In nucleotides, the CDR3 is TGTGCTCTTGGGGACCCGGATAACCGGGGCTTTCAGGGCGATAAACTCATCTTT.

The genes are TRDV1 and TRDJ1; D unclear. V shed 1 base and J shed 0 bases, with 9 bases lying between them. Germline assignment: CDR1 TSWWSYY and CDR2 QGS. The CDR3 extends over 15 amino acids. CDR3 sequence (DNA): TGTGCTCTTGGGGAACACAATCTGTACACCGATAAACTCATCTTT. This codes for CALGEHNLYTDKLIF.

This clone was seen a few times. V usage is TRDV1 and J usage is TRDJ1; no reliable D call. Trimming stripped 3 bases from V and 4 bases from J, with 12 bases between. The CDR3 covers 14 residues. Germline V gene data show CDR1 as TSWWSYY and CDR2 as QGS. This CDR3 reads CALGDLSPGDKLIF. CDR3 in DNA: TGTGCTCTTGGGGATCTTTCCCCAGGCGATAAACTCATCTTT.

This clone was counted a few times. The V and J genes are TRDV1 and TRDJ1, with 11 bases that match TRDD3. The CDR3 is 21 amino acids. V was clipped by 0 bases and J by 0 bases; unmatched bases: 15. Germline V lookup: CDR1 TSWWSYY, CDR2 QGS. The CDR3 nucleotides are TGTGCTCTTGGGGAACTAGTAGGTTTGCCGTGGGGGATACGCTACACCGATAAACTCATCTTT. This gives the protein CALGELVGLPWGIRYTDKLIF.

The chain couples TRDV1 to TRDJ1; TRDD3 agrees at 9 bases. CDR1 and CDR2 (germline): TSWWSYY, QGS. V lost 2 bases, J lost 2 bases, and 30 bases stayed unmatched. CDR3 length: 24 residues. The CDR3 loop reads CALGERPTLPVQMWGIGPTDKLIF. The CDR3 DNA follows: TGTGCTCTTGGGGAAAGACCCACTCTTCCGGTACAAATGTGGGGGATAGGTCCTACCGATAAACTCATCTTT.

This clone was picked up a small number of times. The chain uses TRDV1 and TRDJ2; 11 positions agree with TRDD3. Germline lookup yields CDR1 TSWWSYY and CDR2 QGS. This CDR3 contains 25 residues. The V gene end was trimmed by 3 bases and the J gene end by 0 bases; junction bases not matched to a gene: 27. The CDR3 protein is CALGDPSIFLVRDWGIGALTAQLFF. The CDR3 DNA reads TGTGCTCTTGGGGATCCCTCGATCTTCCTCGTTAGGGACTGGGGGATAGGAGCTTTGACAGCACAACTCTTCTTT.

Only a few counts were recorded for this clone. V is TRDV1 and J is TRDJ1; TRDD3 agrees at 9 bases. Per the germline V gene, CDR1 is TSWWSYY and CDR2 is QGS. The CDR3 is made up of 18 amino acids. The junction had 13 bases not matched to a gene; V was cut back by 4 bases and J by 1 base. CDR3 nucleotide sequence: TGTGCTCTTGGGGGGAGCCGTAGCGCTGGGGGATTCACCGATAAACTCATCTTT. Its translation: CALGGSRSAGGFTDKLIF.

The gene calls are TRAV29/DV5 and TRDJ1; 10 bases line up with TRDD3. The CDR3 has 22 amino acids. The V segment lost 2 bases and the J segment 9 bases; nucleotides outside the gene matches: 34. The germline V gene encodes CDR1 NSMFDY and CDR2 ISSIKDK. CDR3 DNA sequence: TGTGCAGCAAGTGGGACTGCTAATCCTTTAAGGGGGATACGCAGGGGCGGATTAGAACTCATCTTT. Translation gives CAASGTANPLRGIRRGGLELIF.